This entry lists 19 T cell receptor beta chains sequenced from one sample in a study of CD8 T cells in ankylosing spondylitis. Their recognized antigens are unknown. MiXCR, applied by TCRdb to the 5' RACE reads, yields one record per CDR3 protein. The sample lists approximately 500,000 distinct CDR3 sequences; more than 9.5% were seen once. Study-level findings and limits: Within ankylosing spondylitis blood, a TCR beta motif made up of roughly eight highly homologous variants appeared to be characteristic.

The sequenced sample was blood, either unsorted or a sorted T cell fraction (not recorded which). Every receptor here comes from a male donor with ankylosing spondylitis.

The V call is TRBV4-1, the J call TRBJ1-4; a weak D match, TRBD1 (5 bases). The CDR3 loop spans 16 amino acids. V was trimmed by 0 bases and J by 1 base, leaving 9 bases between them. Germline V lookup: CDR1 MGHRA, CDR2 YSYEKL. The CDR3 protein is CASSQDARGTNEKLFF. In DNA form, the CDR3 reads TGCGCCAGCAGCCAAGATGCGAGGGGAACTAATGAAAAACTGTTTTTT.

This clonotype was seen a few times. This rearrangement joins TRBV20-1 to TRBJ2-1; TRBD2 matches at 9 bases. CDR3 length: 17 residues. Trimming at V came to 6 bases and at J to 4 bases, leaving 16 bases not matched to a gene. Germline CDR1 reads DFQATT; CDR2 reads SNEGSKA (reference sequence). The CDR3 sequence is CSAPSRREGRMYNEQFF. Written as DNA, the CDR3 is TGCAGTGCCCCTAGCAGGCGGGAGGGCCGAATGTACAATGAGCAGTTCTTC.

The chain recombines TRBV28 with TRBJ2-5; a weak D match, TRBD2 (6 bases). The germline V gene encodes CDR1 MDHEN and CDR2 SYDVKM. This CDR3 is built from 14 residues. The V and J ends lost 3 bases and 6 bases respectively, with 14 bases between them. CDR3 sequence reads: CASSFISGSKTQYF. DNA of the CDR3: TGTGCCAGCAGTTTTATCAGCGGGTCGAAGACCCAGTACTTC. The full variable domain, in which reference TRBV28 and TRBJ2-5 provide the parts outside the CDR3, is DVKVTQSSRYLVKRTGEKVFLECVQDMDHENMFWYRQDPGLGLRLIYFSYDVKMKEKGDIPEGYSVSREKKERFSLILESASTNQTSMYLCASSFISGSKTQYFGPGTRLLVL.

This clonotype was recorded a few times. This rearrangement joins TRBV13 to TRBJ2-2; TRBD2 aligns across 13 bases. The CDR3 loop spans 18 amino acids. V lost 4 bases to trimming and J lost 4 bases; unmatched junction nucleotides: 9. Germline V gene data show CDR1 as PRHDT and CDR2 as FYEKMQ (reference sequence). The CDR3 bases are TGTGCCAGCAGCTCTACTAGCGGGAGGGCCCCGCTCACCGGGGAGCTGTTTTTT. Its protein product is CASSSTSGRAPLTGELFF.

This clonotype was found a few times. This rearrangement joins TRBV20-1 to TRBJ2-1; weak D call: TRBD2 (5 bases). CDR1 DFQATT and CDR2 SNEGSKA come from the germline V gene (reference sequence). This CDR3 is built from 14 residues. The V and J ends lost 2 bases and 4 bases respectively, with 12 bases between them. CDR3 sequence reads: CSARRTSSYNEQFF. The CDR3, as DNA: TGCAGTGCTAGAAGAACTAGTTCTTACAATGAGCAGTTCTTC.

The sample holds a few counts of this clonotype. The V gene is TRBV24-1, the J gene TRBJ2-1; 9 bases agree with TRBD1. The CDR3 consists of 15 residues. The germline V gene has CDR1 KGHDR and CDR2 SFDVKD. V shed 9 bases and J 5 bases; nucleotides not matched to a gene: 10. The CDR3 sequence: CATSSDRGGDNEQFF. The DNA of the CDR3 is TGTGCCACCTCCTCGGACAGGGGAGGTGACAATGAGCAGTTCTTC.

This clonotype was detected a few times. The chain is built from TRBV27 and TRBJ2-5, with D perhaps TRBD2 (5 bases). Germline CDR1 is MNHEY and CDR2 is SMNVEV (reference sequence). V lost 8 bases and J lost 5, with 15 bases in between. This CDR3 region has 13 residues. CDR3 bases: TGTGCCAGCCCCACGATGGAGGCGGAGACCCAGTACTTC. This translates into CASPTMEAETQYF.

In this sample, this clonotype turned up many times. The gene calls are TRBV7-9 and TRBJ2-5, with D hard to call. The ends were cut back, 1 base at V and 4 bases at J, with 4 bases in the middle. Germline-derived CDR1 and CDR2 are SEHNR and FQNEAQ (reference sequence). The CDR3 is 12 residues long. This CDR3 is CASSLDSETQYF. Here the CDR3 DNA reads TGTGCCAGCAGCTTAGATTCAGAGACCCAGTACTTC. Combining the CDR3 with reference TRBV7-9 and TRBJ2-5 gives the whole variable domain DTGVSQNPRHKITKRGQNVTFRCDPISEHNRLYWYRQTLGQGPEFLTYFQNEAQLEKSRLLSDRFSAERPKGSFSTLEIQRTEQGDSAMYLCASSLDSETQYFGPGTRLLVL.

This clonotype has a handful of counts. The chain joins TRBV2 to TRBJ1-1, with no clear D. This CDR3 is built from 15 residues. Per germline, CDR1 SNHLY and CDR2 FYNNEI. V was shortened by 1 base and J by 1 base, with 10 bases between the two germline ends. The CDR3 here is CASSEGGRQNTEAFF. The CDR3 nucleotides are TGTGCCAGCAGTGAAGGCGGCAGACAGAACACTGAAGCTTTCTTT.

V and J are TRBV20-1 and TRBJ1-2, with no clear D. This CDR3 has 14 residues. Germline CDR1 is DFQATT and CDR2 is SNEGSKA (reference sequence). With 3 bases removed from V and 5 bases from J, the gap between germline ends came to 16 bases. The CDR3 region has the DNA TGCAGTGCTAGCCCAGTGGATGCCCTATATGGCTACACCTTC. Protein: CSASPVDALYGYTF.

The genes are TRBV20-1 and TRBJ2-3, with D possibly being TRBD1 or TRBD2 (5 bases each). Looked up from germline, CDR1 is DFQATT and CDR2 is SNEGSKA (reference sequence). This CDR3 is 14 amino acids long. V dropped 0 bases and J dropped 5 bases, with 12 bases sitting between them. This CDR3 reads CSARDRGVVDTQYF. The CDR3 DNA reads as TGCAGTGCTAGAGATCGAGGGGTGGTAGATACGCAGTATTTT.

The rearrangement uses TRBV11-2 and TRBJ2-5, with a tentative D call TRBD1 (6 bases). Between the trimmed V and J ends, which lost 4 bases and 3 bases, there was a span of 15 bases. The CDR3 sequence is 15 residues long. Germline-derived CDR1 and CDR2 are SGHAT and FQNNGV. The CDR3 reads CASSSGRHREETQYF. For the CDR3, the DNA is TGTGCCAGCAGCTCCGGCCGACACAGGGAAGAGACCCAGTACTTC.

This clonotype has more than one count but fewer than ten. This chain joins TRBV18 and TRBJ2-7; possibly TRBD1 for D (5 bases). Germline loops: CDR1 KGHSH, CDR2 LQKENI. The length of the CDR3 is 12 residues. V dropped 3 bases and J dropped 9 bases, with 12 bases sitting between them. The CDR3 spells CASSPDGHVQYF. The CDR3 nucleotides are TGTGCCAGCTCACCTGACGGACATGTGCAGTACTTC.

CDR3 nucleotides: TGCGCCAGCAGCTTGGGAAGGGTGGCCGGGGCCAACGTCCTGACTTTC. Its translation: CASSLGRVAGANVLTF. J is TRBJ2-6 and V is TRBV5-1; D gene ambiguous. There are 16 residues in the CDR3. Trimming left V 0 bases short and J 4 bases short, with 11 bases between. The germline gives CDR1 SGHRS, CDR2 YFSETQ.

This clonotype came up many times. The V call is TRBV20-1, the J call TRBJ2-7; the D call may be TRBD1 or TRBD2 (5 bases each). Germline-derived CDR1 and CDR2 are DFQATT and SNEGSKA (reference sequence). V lost 0 bases and J 7 bases, leaving 16 bases between the germline ends. This CDR3 has 14 amino acids. CDR3 in amino acids: CSARDSGPATEQYF. As DNA, the CDR3 is TGCAGTGCTAGAGATTCGGGGCCTGCTACGGAGCAGTACTTC.

V usage is TRBV5-5 and J usage is TRBJ1-2; D is perhaps TRBD1 (5 bases). The length of the CDR3 is 13 residues. V shed 4 bases and J shed 3 bases, with 10 bases lying between them. Germline V gene lookup returns CDR1 SGHKS and CDR2 YYEKEE (reference sequence). CDR3 sequence: CASSADMYYGYTF. CDR3 in DNA: TGTGCCAGCAGCGCGGACATGTACTATGGCTACACCTTC.

The chain links TRBV10-3 to TRBJ2-3, with 7 bases aligning to TRBD2. The V gene end was trimmed by 10 bases and the J gene end by 2 bases; junction bases not matched to a gene: 6. This CDR3 is built from 13 residues. The germline V gene encodes CDR1 ENHRY and CDR2 SYGVKD. Here the CDR3 DNA reads TGTGCCAGCACTAGCGACTACACAGATACGCAGTATTTT. It yields the protein CASTSDYTDTQYF.

This clonotype was recorded a few times. The V and J genes are TRBV5-1 and TRBJ1-2; possible D gene TRBD1, 6 bases. The CDR3 consists of 18 residues. Trimming shortened V by 0 bases and J by 8 bases, and 26 bases separated the two germline ends. CDR1 is SGHRS, CDR2 YFSETQ, per germline. The CDR3 is CASSLAGRSGFGGEGYTF. DNA of the CDR3: TGCGCCAGCAGCTTGGCCGGGAGGTCGGGTTTCGGGGGCGAAGGCTACACCTTC.

This clonotype was recorded at least ten times. This chain uses TRBV3-1 with TRBJ2-4; D unresolved. V was trimmed by 0 bases and J by 5 bases, leaving 14 bases between them. Germline CDR1 is LGHDT and CDR2 is YNNKEL (reference sequence). This CDR3 is 16 amino acids long. The CDR3 DNA reads as TGTGCCAGCAGCCAAGAGGGCTGGGGAAGGCAAAACATTCAGTACTTC. The encoded protein is CASSQEGWGRQNIQYF.